This T cell receptor beta chain is drawn from a study of cytomegalovirus exposure and HLA in healthy donors. Overall study context: For the approximately 360 genotyped donors, 81% fell within the Caucasian-associated ancestry cluster.

Whole-study results and caveats: A highly shared variant cluster was judged a likely technical artifact.

13 Jbeta primers and 60 Vbeta primers were used for the PCR. Some clones are missing from TCRdb's copy, which holds only in-frame ones; the method was immunoSEQ multiplex PCR. The sample holds some 140,000 clones, 55% to 80% seen once. Regarding this clone: Its antigen is as yet unknown.

Germline trimming cut 5 bases from V and 6 bases from J; bases unmatched to any gene: 13. CDR1 and CDR2 from the germline V gene are SEHNR and FQNEAQ (reference sequence). The CDR3 is made up of 16 amino acids. This receptor was obtained from a woman aged 40 to 49 in good health and CMV-seronegative. Sequencing was performed on PBMCs. The rearrangement uses TRBV7-9 and TRBJ1-2; 9 nucleotides agree with TRBD1. CDR3 sequence: CASSKDRGAVKNGYTF. The CDR3 nucleotides read TGTGCCAGCAGCAAGGACAGGGGTGCGGTAAAGAATGGCTACACCTTC. Together with reference TRBV7-9 and TRBJ1-2, the CDR3 gives the full variable domain: DTGVSQNPRHKITKRGQNVTFRCDPISEHNRLYWYRQTLGQGPEFLTYFQNEAQLEKSRLLSDRFSAERPKGSFSTLEIQRTEQGDSAMYLCASSKDRGAVKNGYTFGSGTRLTVV.